The clone carrying this TCR beta chain was observed a handful of times. Its antigen is unidentified. Sequence data for DNA of cultured CD4+ T cells were generated by the Oncomine TCR Beta short-read assay. TCRdb re-called the PCR reads with MiXCR, one entry per CDR3 protein. The sample lists about 13,000 distinct CDR3 sequences; 30% to 35% were seen once. Germline V gives CDR1 SGHTA, CDR2 FQGNSA. The CDR3 extends over 13 amino acids. The V and J ends lost 5 bases and 4 bases respectively, with 9 bases between them. The sample's treatment: approximately 10-day PBMC culture with coronavirus spike peptide pools or control peptides (ViraFEST assay). The source of the sample is a study of vaccination and CD4 T cells after COVID-19. General study results and limits: The authors identified 304 of 307 vaccine-specific clones in convalescent patients as spike mono-reactive.

Sequenced: CD4+ T cells from blood, cultured in vitro. The source of this sequence is a human donor who had recovered from COVID-19. The chain has TRBV7-2 and TRBJ1-3; D gene uncertain. CDR3 nucleotides: TGTGCCAGCAGCCTACAACAGGGAAACACCATATATTTT. Amino acids: CASSLQQGNTIYF.